Given below is one TCR beta chain in context. Its specificity is not known. The length of the CDR3 is 19 residues. Deletions cut 2 bases from V and 3 bases from J, with 20 bases between. Germline CDR1 is SGHVS and CDR2 is FNYEAQ. This entry belongs to a study of blood T cells in healthy people across ages. Primers used in a second PCR of about 6 to 11 cycles were a sample-barcoded 5' primer and a J-beta primer mix. Via MiXCR, TCRdb re-called the 5' RACE reads, giving one row per CDR3 protein. The data show 790,000 or so distinct CDR3 sequences, around 50% seen once. Findings of the study overall: Long-lived donors had more naive CD4+ cells and higher diversity than aged donors.

The rearrangement joins TRBV7-6 to TRBJ2-6; D is perhaps TRBD1 (6 bases). Sequenced sample: blood. The TCR comes from a man aged 40-50 years in good health. This CDR3 reads CASSLPPGHGSSGANVLTF. In DNA form, the CDR3 reads TGTGCCAGCAGCTTACCCCCGGGACATGGATCGAGTGGGGCCAACGTCCTGACTTTC.